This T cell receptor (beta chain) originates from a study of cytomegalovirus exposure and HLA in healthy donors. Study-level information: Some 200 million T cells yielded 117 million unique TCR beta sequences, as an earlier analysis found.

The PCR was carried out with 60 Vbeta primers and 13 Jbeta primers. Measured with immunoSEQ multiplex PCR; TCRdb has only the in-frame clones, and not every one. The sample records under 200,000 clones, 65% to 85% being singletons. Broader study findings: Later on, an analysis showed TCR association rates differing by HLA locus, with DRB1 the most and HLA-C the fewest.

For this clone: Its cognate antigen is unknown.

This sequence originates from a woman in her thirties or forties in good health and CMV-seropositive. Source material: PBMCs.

The CDR3 nucleotides are TGTGCCAGCAGCATACCGGGACAGGACTACGAGCAGTACTTC. Translated: CASSIPGQDYEQYF. This chain links TRBV11-3 with TRBJ2-7; TRBD1 matches 8 bases. The V segment lost 5 bases and the J segment 3 bases; nucleotides outside the gene matches: 6. Germline V gene sequence: CDR1 SGHNT, CDR2 YENEEA. The CDR3 extends over 14 amino acids.